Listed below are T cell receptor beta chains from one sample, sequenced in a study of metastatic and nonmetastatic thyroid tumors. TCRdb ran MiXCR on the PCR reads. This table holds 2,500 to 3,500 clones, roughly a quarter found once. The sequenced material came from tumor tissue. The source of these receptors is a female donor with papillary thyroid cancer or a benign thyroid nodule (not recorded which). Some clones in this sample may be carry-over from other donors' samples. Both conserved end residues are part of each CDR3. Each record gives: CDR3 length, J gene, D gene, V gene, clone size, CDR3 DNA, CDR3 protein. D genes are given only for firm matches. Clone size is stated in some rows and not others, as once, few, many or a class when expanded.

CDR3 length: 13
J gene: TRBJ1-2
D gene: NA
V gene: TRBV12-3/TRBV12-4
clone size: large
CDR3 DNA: TGTGCCAGCAGCTTCGACAGCAACTATGGCTACACCTTC
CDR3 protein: CASSFDSNYGYTF

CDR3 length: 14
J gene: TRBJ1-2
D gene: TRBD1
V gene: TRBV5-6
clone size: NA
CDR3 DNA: TGTGCCAGCAGCTCGGGACAGCAAACCTATGGCTACACCTTC
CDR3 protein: CASSSGQQTYGYTF

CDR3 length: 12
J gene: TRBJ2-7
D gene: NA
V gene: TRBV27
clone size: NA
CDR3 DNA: TGTGCCAGCAGTTTACGAGGGAGTGAGCAGTACTTC
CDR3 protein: CASSLRGSEQYF

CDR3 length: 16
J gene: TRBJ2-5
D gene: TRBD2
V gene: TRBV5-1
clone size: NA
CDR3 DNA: TGCGCCAGCAGTCTGGGAGGGACTAGCGGACAAGAGACCCAGTACTTC
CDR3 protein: CASSLGGTSGQETQYF

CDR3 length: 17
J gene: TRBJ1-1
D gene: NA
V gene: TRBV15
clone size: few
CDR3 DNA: TGTGCCACCAGCAGAGATCGTTGGTCGGGGGCGTACACTGAAGCTTTCTTT
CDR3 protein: CATSRDRWSGAYTEAFF

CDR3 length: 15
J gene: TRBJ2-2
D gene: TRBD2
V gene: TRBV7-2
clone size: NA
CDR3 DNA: TGTGCCAGCAGCGTAGCGGGACCGAACACCGGGGAGCTGTTTTTT
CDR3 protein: CASSVAGPNTGELFF

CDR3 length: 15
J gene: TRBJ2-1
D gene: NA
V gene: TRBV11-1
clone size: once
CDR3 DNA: TGTGCCAGCAGCTTGGACCCGGACACGTACAATGAGCAGTTCTTC
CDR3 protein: CASSLDPDTYNEQFF

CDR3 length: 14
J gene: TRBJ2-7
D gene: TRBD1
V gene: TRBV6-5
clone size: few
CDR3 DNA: TGTGCCAGCAGTTACGGGACAGGGGGCTACGAGCAGTACTTC
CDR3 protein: CASSYGTGGYEQYF

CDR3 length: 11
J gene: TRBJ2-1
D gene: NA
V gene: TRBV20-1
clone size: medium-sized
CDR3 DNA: TGCAGTGCTAGAACTCTTCTCGGGCAGTTCTTC
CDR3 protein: CSARTLLGQFF

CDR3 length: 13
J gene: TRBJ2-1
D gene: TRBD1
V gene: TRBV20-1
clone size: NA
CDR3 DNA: TGCAGTGCTCCCGGGACAGGCTACAATGAGCAGTTCTTC
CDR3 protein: CSAPGTGYNEQFF

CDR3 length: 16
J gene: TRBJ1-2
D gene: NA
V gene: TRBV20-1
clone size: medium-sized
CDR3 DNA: TGCAGTGCTAGAAAACCCACCGACCCCGAGGGGAGAGGCTACACCTTC
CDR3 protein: CSARKPTDPEGRGYTF

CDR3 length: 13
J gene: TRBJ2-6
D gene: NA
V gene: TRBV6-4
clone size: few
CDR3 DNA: TGTGCCAGCAGTGACTCTGGGGCCAACGTCCTGACTTTC
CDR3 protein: CASSDSGANVLTF

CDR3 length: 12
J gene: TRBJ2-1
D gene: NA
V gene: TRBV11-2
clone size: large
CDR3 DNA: TGTGCCAGCAGCTTGTTTTCCAATGAGCAGTTCTTC
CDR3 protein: CASSLFSNEQFF

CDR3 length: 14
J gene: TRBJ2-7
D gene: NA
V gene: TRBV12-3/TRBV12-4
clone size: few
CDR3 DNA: TGTGCCAGCAGTTGGGCCGGGGGCGCGTACGAGCAGTACTTC
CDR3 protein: CASSWAGGAYEQYF

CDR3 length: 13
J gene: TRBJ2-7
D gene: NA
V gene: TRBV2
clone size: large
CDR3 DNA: TGTGCCAGCAGGCGGGACCCAGCGAACGAGCAGTACTTC
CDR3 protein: CASRRDPANEQYF

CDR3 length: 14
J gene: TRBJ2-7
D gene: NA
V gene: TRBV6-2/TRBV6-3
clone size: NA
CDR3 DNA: TGTGCCAGCACCGGGTCCAGAACCTGTAACGAGCAGTACTTC
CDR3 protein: CASTGSRTCNEQYF

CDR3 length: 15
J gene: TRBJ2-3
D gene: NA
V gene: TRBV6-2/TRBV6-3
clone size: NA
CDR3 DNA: TGTGCCAGCAGTCCCCCGGGACTCAGCACAGATACGCAGTATTTT
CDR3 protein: CASSPPGLSTDTQYF

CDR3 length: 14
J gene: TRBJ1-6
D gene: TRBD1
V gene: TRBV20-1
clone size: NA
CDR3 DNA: TGCAGTGCAGATACAGGGGGCGCGCCCTCACCCCTCCACTTT
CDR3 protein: CSADTGGAPSPLHF

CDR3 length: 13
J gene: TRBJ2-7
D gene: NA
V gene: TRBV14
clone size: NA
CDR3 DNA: TGTGCCAGCAGCCAAGTCCAGGTCGGCGAGCAGTACTTC
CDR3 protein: CASSQVQVGEQYF

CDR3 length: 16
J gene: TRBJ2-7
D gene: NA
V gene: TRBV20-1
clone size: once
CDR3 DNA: TGCAGTGCTAGACCTAGGTCCCGGACTTTGAGTTACGAGCAGTACTTC
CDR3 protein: CSARPRSRTLSYEQYF

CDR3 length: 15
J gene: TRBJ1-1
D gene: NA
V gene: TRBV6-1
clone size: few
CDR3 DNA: TGTGCCAGCAGTGAACGGCAGACTCTGAACACTGAAGCTTTCTTT
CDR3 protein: CASSERQTLNTEAFF

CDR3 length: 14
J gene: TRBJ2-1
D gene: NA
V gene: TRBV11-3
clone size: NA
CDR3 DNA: TGTTCCAGCATCTTAGAGTGTTTCAACAATGAGCAGTTCTTC
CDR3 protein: CSSILECFNNEQFF

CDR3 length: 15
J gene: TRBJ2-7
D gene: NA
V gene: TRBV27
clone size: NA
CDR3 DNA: TGTGCCAGCAGTTTATCACAGGGAGTCTCCTACGAGCAGTACTTC
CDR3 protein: CASSLSQGVSYEQYF

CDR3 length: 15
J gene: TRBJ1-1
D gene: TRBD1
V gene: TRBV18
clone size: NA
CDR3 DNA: TGTGCCAGCTCACCACCGTCGGGACAGGGTAGTGAAGCGTTCTTT
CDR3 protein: CASSPPSGQGSEAFF

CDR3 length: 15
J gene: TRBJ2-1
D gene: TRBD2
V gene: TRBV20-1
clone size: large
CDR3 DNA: TGCAGTGCTAGAGGGGCTAGCGGGATCCACAATGAGCAGTTCTTC
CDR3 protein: CSARGASGIHNEQFF

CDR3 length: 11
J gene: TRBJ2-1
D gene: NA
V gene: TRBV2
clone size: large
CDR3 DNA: TGTGCCAGCAGTCCTTACAATGAGCAGTTCTTC
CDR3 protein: CASSPYNEQFF

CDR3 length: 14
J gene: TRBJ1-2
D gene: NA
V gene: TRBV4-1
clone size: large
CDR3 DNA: TGCGCCAGCAGCCAAGGAGGGGACGAGAATGGCTACACCTTC
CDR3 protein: CASSQGGDENGYTF

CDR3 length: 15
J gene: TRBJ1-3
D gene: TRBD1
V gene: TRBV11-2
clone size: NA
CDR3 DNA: TGTGCCAGCAGCGTAAGACAGGGAGTAAGAAACACCATATATTTT
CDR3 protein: CASSVRQGVRNTIYF

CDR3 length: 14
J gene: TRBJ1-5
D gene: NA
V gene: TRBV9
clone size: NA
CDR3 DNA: TGTGCCAGTCCGGCGGGGTATAGCAATCAGCCCCAGCATTTT
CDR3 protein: CASPAGYSNQPQHF

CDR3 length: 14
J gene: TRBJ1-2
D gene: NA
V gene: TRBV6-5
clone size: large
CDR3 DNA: TGTGCCAGCAGTTATCTGGCAGGGAGGGGCGGCTACACCTTC
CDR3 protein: CASSYLAGRGGYTF